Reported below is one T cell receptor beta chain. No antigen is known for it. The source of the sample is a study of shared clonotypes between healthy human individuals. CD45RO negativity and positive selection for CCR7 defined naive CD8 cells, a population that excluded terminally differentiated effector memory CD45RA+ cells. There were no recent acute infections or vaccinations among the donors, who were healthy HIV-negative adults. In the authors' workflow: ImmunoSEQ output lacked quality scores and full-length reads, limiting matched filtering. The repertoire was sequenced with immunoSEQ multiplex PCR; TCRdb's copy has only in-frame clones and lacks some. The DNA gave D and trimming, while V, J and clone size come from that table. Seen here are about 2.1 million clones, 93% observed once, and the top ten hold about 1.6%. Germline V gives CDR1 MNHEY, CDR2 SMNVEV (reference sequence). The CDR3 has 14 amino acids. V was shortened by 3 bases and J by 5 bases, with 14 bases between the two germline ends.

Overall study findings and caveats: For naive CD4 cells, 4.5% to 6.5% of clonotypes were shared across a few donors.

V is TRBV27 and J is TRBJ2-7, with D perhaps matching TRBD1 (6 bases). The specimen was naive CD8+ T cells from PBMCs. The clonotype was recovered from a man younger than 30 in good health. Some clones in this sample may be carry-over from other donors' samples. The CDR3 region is CASSFVQGLNEQYF. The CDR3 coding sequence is TGTGCCAGCAGTTTCGTACAGGGTCTCAACGAGCAGTACTTC.